What follows is one TCR beta chain and its context. What it recognizes is unknown. The data derive from a study of memory CD4+ T cells and cytomegalovirus serostatus. Data came from immunoSEQ multiplex PCR; TCRdb stores just in-frame clones and leaves some out. Of 40,000 to 55,000 clones in the sample, 83% were seen once. CDR1 is LNHDA, CDR2 SQIVND, per germline (reference sequence). The CDR3 runs 16 residues. Trimming pared 3 bases from V and 5 bases from J, leaving 19 bases between. Whole-study results and caveats: CMV serostatus prediction reached median AUC approximately 0.96, or 0.89 with US-trained model. Suggested: most of the CMV-linked TCR signature lies in CD4+ memory cells.

Single viable CD3+CD4+CD8-CD45RO+ cells were sorted as the memory CD4+ T cells. Sequenced sample: memory CD4+ T cells from blood. The chain combines TRBV19 with TRBJ1-1; D is unclear. The origin of this receptor is an adult in good health and CMV-seropositive. The CDR3 coding sequence is TGTGCCAGTAGTATCAATTTTGCGAGAGGGTGGACTGAAGCTTTCTTT. This encodes CASSINFARGWTEAFF.